This T cell receptor beta chain was found in a study of blood T cell repertoires in COVID-19. Study details: T cells, B-cell-depleted T cells, or PBMCs supplied cDNA or gDNA.

All enrollees were roughly 18 to 100 years old and from 20 to 25 US areas. Cohorts were assigned according to the clinical history that participants reported. This CDR3 is 13 amino acids long. CDR1 is KGHSH and CDR2 is LQKENI in the germline V gene. V was cut by 2 bases and J by 2 bases, with 7 bases left in between. In the source study's methods: The assay estimated nucleated cells by amplifying reference gene primers. Measured with immunoSEQ multiplex PCR; TCRdb has only the in-frame clones, and not every one. That table is the source of V, J and clone size, and D and trimming were worked out from the DNA. Of about 280,000 clones listed, around 90% are singletons.

The TCR originated in a woman aged 18 to 35 with acute COVID-19. The gene calls are TRBV18 and TRBJ2-7, with a tentative D call TRBD1 (5 bases). Sequencing was performed on PBMCs or T cells enriched from blood (not recorded which). The CDR3 bases are TGTGCCAGCTCACCAAACAGGCCCTACGAGCAGTACTTC. Translation gives CASSPNRPYEQYF.